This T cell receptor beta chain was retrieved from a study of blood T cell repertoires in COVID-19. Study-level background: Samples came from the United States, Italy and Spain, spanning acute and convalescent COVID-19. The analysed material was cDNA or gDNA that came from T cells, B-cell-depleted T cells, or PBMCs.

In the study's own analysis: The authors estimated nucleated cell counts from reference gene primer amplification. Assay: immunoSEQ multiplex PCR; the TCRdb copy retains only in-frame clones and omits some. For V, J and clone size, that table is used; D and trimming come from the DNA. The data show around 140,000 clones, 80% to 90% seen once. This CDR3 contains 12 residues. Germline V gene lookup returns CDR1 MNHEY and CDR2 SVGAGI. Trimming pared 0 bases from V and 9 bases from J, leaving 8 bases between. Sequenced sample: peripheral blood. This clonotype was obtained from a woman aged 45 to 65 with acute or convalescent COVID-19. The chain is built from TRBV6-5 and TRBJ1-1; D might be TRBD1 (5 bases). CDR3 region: CASSYSRGKAFF. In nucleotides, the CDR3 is TGTGCCAGCAGTTACTCGCGGGGGAAAGCTTTCTTT.